This TCR beta chain was sequenced for a study of HIV-infected patients and healthy controls. Whole blood was used without fractionation, so all unsorted peripheral T cells were included. cDNA was made from about 480 ng RNA using alpha and beta constant primers. Alpha and beta chain libraries were made separately by chain-specific third strand synthesis with multiplexing indices. Second strand DNA was synthesized using a primer at the SP2 site. TCRdb fed the 5' RACE reads into MiXCR, producing one record per CDR3 protein. The profile shows roughly 18,000 distinct CDR3 sequences, 10% of them singletons. The CDR3 consists of 15 residues. The junction had 11 bases not matched to a gene; V was cut back by 7 bases and J by 3 bases. The germline V gene has CDR1 MGHDK and CDR2 SYGVNS.

This receptor was taken from an adult in good health. The chain has TRBV25-1 and TRBJ2-7, with 8 positions matching TRBD2. The sequencing sample was made of blood. CDR3 protein: CASTPGGSGVYEQYF. CDR3 coding DNA: TGTGCCAGCACCCCGGGTGGTAGCGGGGTCTACGAGCAGTACTTC.